This entry lists 5 T cell receptor beta chains sequenced from one sample in a study of shared clonotypes between healthy human individuals. Sequencing was performed with immunoSEQ multiplex PCR; in TCRdb, only in-frame clones are kept and a portion is missing. The table shows some 1.4 million clones, with 95% to 97% occurring only once. Sequencing input: naive CD4+ T cells sorted from blood. Subset given: CD45RA+ positively selected. The origin of the receptors is a man aged 30 to 45 in good health.

As to this clone: Other DNA sequences in this sample translate to the same CDR3. V and J are TRBV5-4 and TRBJ2-5; 7 nucleotides line up with TRBD2. The junction had 2 bases not matched to a gene; V was cut back by 0 bases and J by 3 bases. CDR1 is SGHNT, CDR2 YYREEE, per germline (reference sequence). This CDR3 is built from 14 residues. CDR3 DNA: TGTGCCAGCAGCTTGGCCGCGGGAGAAGAGACCCAGTACTTC. Protein: CASSLAAGEETQYF.

Regarding this clone: Other nucleotide sequences from this sample produce the same CDR3. This chain uses TRBV5-1 with TRBJ2-1; unclear D gene. V lost 0 bases, J lost 7 bases, and 8 bases lay in between. In germline, CDR1 is SGHRS, CDR2 YFSETQ. The CDR3 runs 13 residues. As DNA, the CDR3 is TGCGCCAGCAGCTTGGCTCTGTGGAATGAGCAGTTCTTC. It is translated as CASSLALWNEQFF.

The V gene is TRBV29-1, the J gene TRBJ1-1; 8 nucleotides match TRBD1. CDR3 length: 15 amino acids. From germline, CDR1 is SQVTM and CDR2 ANQGSEA. Trimming at V came to 6 bases and at J to 1 base, leaving 10 bases not matched to a gene. The CDR3 bases are TGCAGCGTCCTTGGTGCAGGGGGCGCGAACACTGAAGCTTTCTTT. Protein sequence: CSVLGAGGANTEAFF.

The rearrangement links TRBV9 to TRBJ1-2; no definite D call. Germline loops: CDR1 SGDLS, CDR2 YYNGEE. Trimming removed 5 bases at V and 6 bases at J, with 5 bases between. The length of the CDR3 is 10 residues. CDR3 in DNA: TGTGCCAGCAGTGGTGATGGCTACACCTTC. Amino acid sequence: CASSGDGYTF.

Concerning this clone itself: Distinct nucleotide sequences in the sample also encode this CDR3. The rearrangement uses TRBV11-2 and TRBJ2-2; no reliable D call. Germline values: CDR1 SGHAT, CDR2 FQNNGV. The ends were cut back, 2 bases at V and 8 bases at J, with 3 bases in the middle. The CDR3 extends over 11 amino acids. The CDR3 region is CASSLLGELFF. The CDR3 DNA follows: TGTGCCAGCAGCTTATTAGGGGAGCTGTTTTTT.